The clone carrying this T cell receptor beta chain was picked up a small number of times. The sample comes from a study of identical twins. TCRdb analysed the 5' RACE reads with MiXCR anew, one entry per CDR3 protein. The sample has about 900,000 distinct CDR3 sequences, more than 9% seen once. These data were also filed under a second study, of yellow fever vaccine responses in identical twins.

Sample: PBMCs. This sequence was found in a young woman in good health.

CDR3 in DNA: TGTGCCAGCAAAAGTATCCCAGGAGACACCGGGGAGCTGTTTTTT. As protein: CASKSIPGDTGELFF. The chain couples TRBV3-1 to TRBJ2-2; D is ambiguous. Trimming cost V 7 bases and J 3 bases, with 15 bases left between them. The CDR3 contains 15 residues. The germline V gene has CDR1 LGHDT and CDR2 YNNKEL (reference sequence).